The entry below gives a single T cell receptor (beta chain) sequence along with its context. Its antigen is unidentified. By UMI-labeled 5' RACE, the TCR beta libraries were made. In the authors' methods: Each TCR beta library held between about 2,800 and 20,000 functional CDR3 beta clonotypes. Reprocessing the 5' RACE reads, TCRdb reports a single entry for every CDR3 protein and omits DNA. It is TCRdb's table, rather than the study itself, that gives the V and J calls and clone size. The table lists roughly 7,700 distinct CDR3 sequences. Enrichment for total CD8+ T cells was performed by negative magnetic separation. Extraction of RNA, which was performed with an RNeasy Mini Kit, drew on duplicate vials of approximately 140,000 sorted CD8+ T cells per subset. This sample is part of a study of human CD8 memory T cell subsets. General study points: Whereas effector memory cells differed, stem-like memory and precursor exhausted T cells had comparably high diversity.

The CDR3 is 14 amino acids. Germline CDR1 and CDR2: SEHNR and FQNEAQ (reference sequence). This receptor was taken from a human donor in good health. Sequenced material: CD8+ T cells from PBMCs. The chain couples TRBV7-9 to TRBJ2-2; TCRdb designates TRBD1, a call that cannot be tested without DNA. This CDR3 reads CASSDRDRAGELFF.